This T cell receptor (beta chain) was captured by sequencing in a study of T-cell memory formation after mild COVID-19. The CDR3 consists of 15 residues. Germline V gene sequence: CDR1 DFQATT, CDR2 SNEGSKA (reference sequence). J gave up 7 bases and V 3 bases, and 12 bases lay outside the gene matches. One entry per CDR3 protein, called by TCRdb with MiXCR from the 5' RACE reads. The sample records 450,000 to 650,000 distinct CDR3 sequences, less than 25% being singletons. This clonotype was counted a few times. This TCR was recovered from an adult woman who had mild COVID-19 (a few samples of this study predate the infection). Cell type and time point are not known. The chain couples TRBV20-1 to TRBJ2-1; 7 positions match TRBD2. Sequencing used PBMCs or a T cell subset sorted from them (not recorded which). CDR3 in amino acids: CSARVLAAWGNEQFF. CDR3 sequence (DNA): TGCAGTGCTAGGGTCCTAGCGGCGTGGGGGAATGAGCAGTTCTTC.